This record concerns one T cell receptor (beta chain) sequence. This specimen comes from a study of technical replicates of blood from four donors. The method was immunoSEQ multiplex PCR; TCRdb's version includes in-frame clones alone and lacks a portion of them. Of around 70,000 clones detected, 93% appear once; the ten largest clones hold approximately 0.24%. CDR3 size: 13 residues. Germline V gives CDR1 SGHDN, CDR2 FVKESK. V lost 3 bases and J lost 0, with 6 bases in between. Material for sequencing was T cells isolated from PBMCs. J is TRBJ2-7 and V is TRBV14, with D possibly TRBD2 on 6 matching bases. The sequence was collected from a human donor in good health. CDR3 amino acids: CASSHGSSYEQYF. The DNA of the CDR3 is TGTGCCAGCAGCCACGGGAGCTCCTACGAGCAGTACTTC.